These 31 T cell receptor beta chains were sequenced from one sample in a study of CD8+CD57+ T cells in acquired aplastic anemia (dated 2018 in TCRdb). The listed sequencing device is Illumina HiSeq 2000. Genomic DNA was used as template for profiling of TCR beta VDJ combinations and CDR3 sequences. The public reads were reanalyzed by TCRdb: fastp trimming at Q25, MiXCR alignment, in-frame beta chains only. A single entry per CDR3 protein holds the most common genes and DNA from its merged rows. This sample has approximately 260,000 distinct CDR3 sequences in its table, and around 82% of those were observed once. The ten largest make up approximately 40% of the sample. The patients picked for sequencing were ones in whom flow cytometry had shown an expansion of CD8+CD57+ cells. Material: sorted CD4+, CD8+, or CD8+CD57+ T cells (not recorded which) from PBMCs. These receptors all come from a human donor with aplastic anemia.

With regard to this clonotype: A read error may account for a junction end that differs from germline. The chain couples TRBV5-8 to TRBJ1-5; D is unclear. The V gene's germline CDR1 is SGHTS and CDR2 YDEGEE. The length of the CDR3 is 15 residues. The CDR3 is CASSQDTARNQPQHF. DNA for the CDR3: TGCGCCAGCAGCCAAGATACCGCCCGAAATCAGCCCCAGCATTTT.

Only one count was recorded for this clonotype. One end of the junction is discordant with germline, which a read error may explain. The chain joins TRBV7-8 to TRBJ2-7, with 10 bases identical to TRBD2. Germline CDR1 SGHVS, CDR2 FQNEAQ. This CDR3 spans 14 amino acids. For the CDR3, the DNA is TGTGCCACCAGCGTAGGACTAGCGGACACAGATACGCAGTTC. It encodes CATSVGLADTDTQF.

V is TRBV2 and J is TRBJ2-3; possibly TRBD1 for D (5 bases). V gave up 5 bases and J gave up 2 bases, with 8 bases separating them. The germline V gene encodes CDR1 SNHLY and CDR2 FYNNEI. This CDR3 has 13 residues. CDR3 DNA: TGTGCCAGCAGTCCCAGGGACACAGATACGCAGTATTTT. As protein: CASSPRDTDTQYF.

The rearrangement uses TRBV5-4 and TRBJ2-3, with D perhaps matching TRBD1 (6 bases). The CDR3 has 15 amino acids. Germline V CDR1 and CDR2: SGHNT, YYREEE (reference sequence). Deletions cut 2 bases from V and 2 bases from J, with 12 bases between. CDR3 coding DNA: TGTGCCAGCAGCTTTAGTAACAGGGACACAGATACGCAGTATTTT. The encoded protein is CASSFSNRDTDTQYF.

Notes on this clonotype: The conserved final phenylalanine or tryptophan is absent from the CDR3, which likely points to a read error. No DNA is shown, since the ends of the CDR3 on it are uncertain; the CDR3 is the one TCRdb lists. V and J are TRBV15 and TRBJ2-4. Germline CDR1 reads LNHNV; CDR2 reads YYDKDF (reference sequence). The CDR3 extends over 12 residues, inclusive of both ends. The CDR3: CASSGAGNIQTL.

Regarding this clonotype: The CDR3 does not close with the conserved phenylalanine or tryptophan, likely indicating a read error. The DNA is left out, because the CDR3 cannot be placed on it with certainty; the CDR3 is given as TCRdb lists it. V usage is TRBV7-2 and J usage is TRBJ1-2; the D call in the table, TRBD1, was not verified against the DNA. Germline CDR1 and CDR2: SGHTA and FQGNSA. The CDR3 is made up of 13 amino acids, end residues included. This CDR3 reads CASSIEGGLTHTY.

The chain has TRBV14 and TRBJ2-3, with D uncertain. The ends were cut back, 5 bases at V and 11 bases at J, with 20 bases in the middle. This CDR3 is built from 14 residues. Germline CDR1 and CDR2: SGHDN and FVKESK. CDR3 nucleotide sequence: TGTGCCAGCAGCTTAGAAGCAGGTGGCCCTAAGCAGTATTTT. Amino acids: CASSLEAGGPKQYF.

The chain joins TRBV2 to TRBJ2-7; possibly TRBD1 or TRBD2 for D (5 bases each). The CDR3 is 15 residues long. The V gene's germline CDR1 is SNHLY and CDR2 FYNNEI. The DNA of the CDR3 is TGTGCCAGCGGGGACCTGGCGACAGCGACCCACGAGCAGGACGTC. Protein sequence: CASGDLATATHEQDV.

V gene TRBV11-1 combines with J gene TRBJ2-7, with 7 bases lining up with TRBD2. V was clipped by 5 bases and J by 6 bases; unmatched bases: 13. Looked up from germline, CDR1 is SGHAT and CDR2 is FQDESV (reference sequence). This CDR3 is built from 15 residues. CDR3: CASSQPGRALGEQYF. The CDR3 nucleotides read TGTGCCAGCAGCCAACCGGGGAGGGCTTTGGGCGAGCAGTACTTC.

With respect to this clonotype: The final CDR3 position lacks the conserved phenylalanine or tryptophan, pointing to a likely read error. Because the CDR3's place on the DNA is in doubt, the DNA is left out and the CDR3 is given as listed by TCRdb. The chain joins TRBV2 to TRBJ2-5; the listed D gene, TRBD2, was not tested against the DNA. In germline, CDR1 is SNHLY, CDR2 FYNNEI. The CDR3 is 15 amino acids long, termini counted. The CDR3 reads CASSAGGIHEQFYEP.

CDR3 in DNA: TGTGCCACCAGGAGAACCAGCGAGCAAGACACGCAGTACTTC. Protein sequence: CATRRTSEQDTQYF. The chain employs TRBV15 and TRBJ2-7, with D unclear. V was pared by 6 bases and J by 9 bases, with 21 bases between. The length of the CDR3 is 14 residues. Germline V gives CDR1 LNHNV, CDR2 YYDKDF (reference sequence).

The rearrangement joins TRBV11-2 to TRBJ1-2; D is ambiguous. Germline CDR1 reads SGHAT; CDR2 reads FQNNGV. Trimming stripped 5 bases from V and 7 bases from J, with 14 bases between. This CDR3 spans 13 amino acids. The CDR3 here is CASSRGGGCGYTF. Here the CDR3 DNA reads TGTGCCAGCAGCCGGGGTGGAGGGTGTGGCTACACCTTC.

About this clonotype: Germline and junction disagree at one end, which may indicate a read error. The rearrangement joins TRBV2 to TRBJ2-5; D possibly corresponds to TRBD2 (5 bases). The germline CDR1 and CDR2 sequences are SNHLY and FYNNEI. This CDR3 is 14 amino acids long. CDR3 region: CATGSGSTQAPQYF. The CDR3 nucleotides read TGTGCCACCGGCAGCGGCAGCACGCAAGCGCCGCAGTATTTC.

This chain joins TRBV7-8 and TRBJ2-7; tentatively, D is TRBD2 (6 bases). Trimming removed 4 bases at V and 9 bases at J, with 19 bases between. CDR3 length: 14 amino acids. Germline CDR1 is SGHVS and CDR2 is FQNEAQ. CDR3 residues: CASSYVGGNDAQYF. CDR3 DNA: TGTGCCAGCAGCTACGTGGGGGGTAACGACGCGCAGTACTTC.

This rearrangement joins TRBV7-2 to TRBJ2-3, with a weak D call TRBD2 (5 bases). V was pared by 3 bases and J by 15 bases, with 22 bases between. The CDR3 runs 14 residues. From germline, CDR1 is SGHTA and CDR2 FQGNSA. CDR3 sequence: CASSFTRGMDTYYF. CDR3 DNA sequence: TGTGCCAGCAGCTTTACTAGAGGAATGGATACGTATTATTTT. The entire variable domain, with the rest obtained from reference TRBV7-2 and TRBJ2-3, is as follows: GAGVSQSPSNKVTEKGKDVELRCDPISGHTALYWYRQSLGQGLEFLIYFQGNSAPDKSGLPSDRFSAERTGGSVSTLTIQRTQQEDSAVYLCASSFTRGMDTYYFGPGTRLTVL.

V is TRBV5-7 and J is TRBJ2-5; TRBD2 might be the D (6 bases). TRBV5-7 is an ORF; its function is uncertain. The CDR3 totals 16 residues. With 4 bases removed from V and 3 bases from J, the gap between germline ends came to 19 bases. The CDR3 here is CASSLGGGGLEETQYF. The CDR3 DNA reads as TGTGCCAGCAGCCTGGGGGGTGGGGGGTTAGAAGAGACCCAGTACTTC.

As to this clonotype: Here the CDR3 omits its conserved ending phenylalanine or tryptophan, so a read error is the likely source. The V and J genes are TRBV2 and TRBJ2-1, with 8 positions matching TRBD2. Looked up from germline, CDR1 is SNHLY and CDR2 is FYNNEI. The CDR3 covers 13 residues. The CDR3 coding sequence is TGTACCAGCAGTGAAGGGGGGAGCGGGAGGCAGTTCGAG. It translates to CTSSEGGSGRQFE.

There are a few counts of this clonotype. Without the conserved terminal phenylalanine or tryptophan, this CDR3 likely stems from a read error. It is unclear where the CDR3 begins or ends on the DNA, so no DNA is shown, and the CDR3 is as TCRdb lists it. The chain is built from TRBV7-8 and TRBJ2-3; the table gives TRBD2 as D, unverified against the DNA. The CDR3 spans 12 amino acids, including both terminal residues. CDR1 is SGHVS, CDR2 FQNEAQ, per germline. The CDR3 loop is CASSLAGGPHTH.

This clonotype has only a few counts. The junction does not match germline at one end; this may be a read error. The chain employs TRBV19 and TRBJ2-3, with 8 bases that match TRBD2. The CDR3 runs 14 residues. Germline loops: CDR1 LNHDA, CDR2 SQIVND (reference sequence). The CDR3 sequence: CASSITSGHIEQFF. CDR3 in DNA: TGTGCCAGTAGTATTACTAGCGGTCACATTGAGCAGTTCTTT.

This clonotype is a singleton in its sample. The gene calls are TRBV9 and TRBJ2-1, with D unresolved. This CDR3 spans 15 amino acids. CDR1 and CDR2 from the germline V gene are SGDLS and YYNGEE. V was clipped by 0 bases and J by 13 bases, with 20 bases between them. The CDR3 DNA is TGTGCCAGCAGCGTAGGTTCCAATACGCTGGATTTTCAGTTCTTC. It is translated as CASSVGSNTLDFQFF.

The chain combines TRBV9 with TRBJ2-1; 7 bases line up with TRBD1. The germline V gene encodes CDR1 SGDLS and CDR2 YYNGEE. The V gene end was trimmed by 4 bases and the J gene end by 11 bases; junction bases not matched to a gene: 18. The CDR3 is 16 amino acids. Here the CDR3 DNA reads TGTGCCAGCAGCCCACAGGGGAGCAATCAGCCCCAGCAGCAGTTCTTC. This gives the protein CASSPQGSNQPQQQFF.

A note on this clonotype: The limits of the CDR3 on the DNA are not certain, so only TCRdb's listed CDR3 is given. The chain carries TRBV7-6 and TRBJ1-1; the tabulated D call, TRBD1, remains unverified against the DNA. The CDR3 comprises 15 residues, both ends counted. Germline assignment: CDR1 SGHVS and CDR2 FNYEAQ. The CDR3 spells CASSPTIPEAFFGFF.

As for this clonotype: The CDR3 does not close with the conserved phenylalanine or tryptophan, likely indicating a read error. No DNA is shown, since the ends of the CDR3 on it are uncertain; the CDR3 is the one TCRdb lists. The chain recombines TRBV9 with TRBJ2-3; TRBD1 is the table's D call and was not checked against the DNA. Inclusive of both ends, the CDR3 amounts to 13 amino acids. CDR1 and CDR2 from the germline V gene are SGDLS and YYNGEE. CDR3 in amino acids: CASGDGAGQYSNL.

For this clonotype: This CDR3 is missing its conserved last phenylalanine or tryptophan, likely due to a read error. The limits of the CDR3 on the DNA are not certain, so only TCRdb's listed CDR3 is given. This chain connects TRBV7-9 to TRBJ2-3; the table names TRBD1, a call not compared with the DNA. With termini counted, the CDR3 has 13 amino acids. Germline CDR1 reads SEHNR; CDR2 reads FQNEAQ (reference sequence). The chain's CDR3 is CASSLWVLQTRDT.

The chain combines TRBV7-2 with TRBJ2-3; a weak D match, TRBD2 (6 bases). Germline CDR1 is SGHTA and CDR2 is FQGNSA. Trimming cost V 3 bases and J 15 bases, with 25 bases left between them. This CDR3 contains 15 residues. The CDR3 region has the DNA TGTGCCAGCAGCTTTCATCGCGACGGGGGAGCTACTTCCTATTTT. Its protein is CASSFHRDGGATSYF.

The chain links TRBV5-8 to TRBJ2-5; D uncertain. The CDR3 extends over 13 amino acids. Germline values: CDR1 SGHTS, CDR2 YDEGEE. Between the trimmed V and J ends, which lost 0 bases and 4 bases, there was a span of 7 bases. This chain's CDR3 is CASSLDVRETQYF. Here the CDR3 DNA reads TGTGCCAGCAGCTTGGATGTCAGAGAGACCCAGTACTTC.

As for this clonotype: It is likely a read error, because the conserved phenylalanine at the end of the CDR3 is missing. The DNA is omitted, as the CDR3 cannot be located on it reliably, and the CDR3 follows TCRdb's listing. The rearrangement links TRBV9 to TRBJ2-3; the table's D call TRBD2 went unverified against the DNA. From germline, CDR1 is SGDLS and CDR2 YYNGEE. Inclusive of both ends, the CDR3 amounts to 13 amino acids. This chain's CDR3 is CASGVGDYDLQYI.

About this clonotype: This CDR3 fails to terminate in the conserved phenylalanine or tryptophan, so it likely reflects a read error. The limits of the CDR3 on the DNA are not certain, so only TCRdb's listed CDR3 is given. This sequence joins TRBV7-3 and TRBJ2-2; the table's TRBD1 call for D was not verified on the DNA. The CDR3 adds up to 12 amino acids, both ends counted. Germline values: CDR1 SGHTA, CDR2 FQGTGA. The CDR3: CASSSLPWATRV.

The count of this clonotype is one. One end of the junction does not line up with germline, which may come from a read error. The rearrangement links TRBV2 to TRBJ1-2; tentative D call: TRBD1 (6 bases). The germline CDR1 and CDR2 sequences are SNHLY and FYNNEI. This CDR3 is built from 16 residues. CDR3 DNA sequence: TGTGCCAGCAGTGTACTCCCCAGGGGACCTGATTCTGACTACACTTTC. It encodes CASSVLPRGPDSDYTF. Full variable domain (missing parts from reference TRBV2 and TRBJ1-2): EPEVTQTPSHQVTQMGQEVILRCVPISNHLYFYWYRQILGQKVEFLVSFYNNEISEKSEIFDDQFSVERPDGSNFTLKIRSTKLEDSAMYFCASSVLPRGPDSDYTFGSGTRLTVV.

The genes are TRBV15 and TRBJ2-3; D tentatively fits TRBD1 or TRBD2 (5 bases each). The J call is uncertain, as TRBJ2-7 better fits the DNA end. The CDR3 has 14 amino acids. Germline values: CDR1 LNHNV, CDR2 YYDKDF (reference sequence). The CDR3 reads CATSVRGVPYTQYF. CDR3 nucleotide sequence: TGTGCCACCAGCGTCCGGGGCGTACCCTATACGCAGTACTTC.

This clonotype appeared once. A read error is likely, as this CDR3 ends without the conserved phenylalanine or tryptophan. The genes are TRBV7-9 and TRBJ1-2; 7 bases match TRBD1. V was pared by 7 bases and J by 4 bases, with 6 bases of the junction left unmatched. The CDR3 covers 13 residues. CDR1 is SEHNR and CDR2 is FQNEAQ in the germline V gene (reference sequence). As DNA, the CDR3 is TGTGCCAGCAACTTTGACAGGGTCTATGGCTACACCTAC. Protein: CASNFDRVYGYTY.